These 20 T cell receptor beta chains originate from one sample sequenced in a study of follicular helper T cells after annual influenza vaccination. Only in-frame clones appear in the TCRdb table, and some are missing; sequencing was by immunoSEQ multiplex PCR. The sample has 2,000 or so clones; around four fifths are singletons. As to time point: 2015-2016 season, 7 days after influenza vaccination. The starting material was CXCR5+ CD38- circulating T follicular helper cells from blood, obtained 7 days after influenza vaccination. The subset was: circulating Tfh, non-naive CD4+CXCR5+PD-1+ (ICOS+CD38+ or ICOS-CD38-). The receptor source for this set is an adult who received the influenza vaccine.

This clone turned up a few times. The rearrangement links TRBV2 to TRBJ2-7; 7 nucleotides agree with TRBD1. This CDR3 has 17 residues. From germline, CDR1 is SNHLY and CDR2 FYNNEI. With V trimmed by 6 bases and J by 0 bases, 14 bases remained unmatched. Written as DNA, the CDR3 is TGTGCCAGCAGGAGTGGGGACAGCTTTATAAGCTCCTACGAGCAGTACTTC. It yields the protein CASRSGDSFISSYEQYF.

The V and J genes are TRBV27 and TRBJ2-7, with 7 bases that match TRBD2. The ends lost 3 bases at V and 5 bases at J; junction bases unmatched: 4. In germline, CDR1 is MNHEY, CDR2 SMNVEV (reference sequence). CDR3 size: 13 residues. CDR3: CASSLGGWHEQYF. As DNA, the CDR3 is TGTGCCAGCAGTTTGGGGGGGTGGCACGAGCAGTACTTC.

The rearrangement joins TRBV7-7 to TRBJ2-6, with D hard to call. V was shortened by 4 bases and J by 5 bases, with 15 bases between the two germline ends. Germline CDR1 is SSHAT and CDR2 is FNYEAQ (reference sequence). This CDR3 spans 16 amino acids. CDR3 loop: CASSYKPQSRANVLTF. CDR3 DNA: TGTGCCAGCAGCTATAAACCACAAAGTCGGGCCAACGTCCTGACTTTC.

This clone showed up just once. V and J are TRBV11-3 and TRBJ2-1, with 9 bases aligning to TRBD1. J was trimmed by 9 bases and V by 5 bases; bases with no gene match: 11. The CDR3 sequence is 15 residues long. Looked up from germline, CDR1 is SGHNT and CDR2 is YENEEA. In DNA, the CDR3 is TGTGCCAGCAGCGAAACCAACAGGGGGCCGGGTGAGCAGTTCTTC. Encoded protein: CASSETNRGPGEQFF.

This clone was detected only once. The CDR3 sequence is CASSLVRAGQLASYTF. The CDR3 bases are TGTGCCAGCAGCTTAGTAAGGGCGGGACAGCTTGCAAGCTACACCTTC. The chain couples TRBV7-9 to TRBJ1-2, with TRBD1 identical over 7 bases. Per germline, CDR1 SEHNR and CDR2 FQNEAQ (reference sequence). The CDR3 covers 16 residues. Trimming removed 1 base from V and 9 bases from J; junction bases left unmatched: 14. Based on the CDR3 plus reference TRBV7-9 and TRBJ1-2, the full variable domain is DTGVSQNPRHKITKRGQNVTFRCDPISEHNRLYWYRQTLGQGPEFLTYFQNEAQLEKSRLLSDRFSAERPKGSFSTLEIQRTEQGDSAMYLCASSLVRAGQLASYTFGSGTRLTVV.

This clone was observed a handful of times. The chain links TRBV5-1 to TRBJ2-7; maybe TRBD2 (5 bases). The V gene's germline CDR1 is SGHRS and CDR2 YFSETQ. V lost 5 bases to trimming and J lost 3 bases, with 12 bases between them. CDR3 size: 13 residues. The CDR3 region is CASREDWGYEQYV. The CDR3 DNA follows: TGCGCCAGCAGGGAGGACTGGGGCTACGAGCAGTACGTC.

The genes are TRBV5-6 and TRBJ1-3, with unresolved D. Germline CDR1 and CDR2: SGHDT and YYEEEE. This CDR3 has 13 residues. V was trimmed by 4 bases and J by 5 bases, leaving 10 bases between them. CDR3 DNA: TGTGCCAGCAGCCCCTCAAACAGAAACACCATATATTTT. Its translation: CASSPSNRNTIYF.

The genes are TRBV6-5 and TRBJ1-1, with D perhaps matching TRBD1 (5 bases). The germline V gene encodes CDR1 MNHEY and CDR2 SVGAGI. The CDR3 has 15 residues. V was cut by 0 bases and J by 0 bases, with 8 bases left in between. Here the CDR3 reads CASSYSGAMNTEAFF. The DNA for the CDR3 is TGTGCCAGCAGTTACTCCGGGGCAATGAACACTGAAGCTTTCTTT.

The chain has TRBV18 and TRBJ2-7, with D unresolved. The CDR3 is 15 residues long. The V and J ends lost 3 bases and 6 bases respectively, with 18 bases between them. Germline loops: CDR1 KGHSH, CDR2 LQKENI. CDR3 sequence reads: CASSPELGRGSEQYF. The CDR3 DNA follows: TGTGCCAGCTCACCTGAACTTGGACGTGGTAGCGAGCAGTACTTC.

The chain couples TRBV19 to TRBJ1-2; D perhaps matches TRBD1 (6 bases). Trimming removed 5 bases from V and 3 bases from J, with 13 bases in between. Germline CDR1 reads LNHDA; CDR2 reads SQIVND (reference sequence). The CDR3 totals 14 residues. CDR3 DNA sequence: TGTGCCAGTAGTTCAGGGGCTTCGGACTATGGCTACACCTTC. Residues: CASSSGASDYGYTF.

The CDR3 reads CASSQLSYTQYF. The DNA for the CDR3 is TGTGCCAGCAGCCAATTGAGTTATACGCAGTATTTT. The V gene is TRBV14, the J gene TRBJ2-3; D unclear. V shed 2 bases and J shed 7 bases, with 7 bases lying between them. This CDR3 spans 12 amino acids. The germline gives CDR1 SGHDN, CDR2 FVKESK.

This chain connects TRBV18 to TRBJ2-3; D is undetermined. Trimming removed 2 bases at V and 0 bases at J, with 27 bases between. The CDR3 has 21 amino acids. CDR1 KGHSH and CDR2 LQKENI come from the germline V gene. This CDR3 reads CASSPVPGSTGRAFSTDTQYF. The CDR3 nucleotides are TGTGCCAGCTCACCAGTTCCTGGTTCTACGGGTCGGGCCTTTAGCACAGATACGCAGTATTTT.

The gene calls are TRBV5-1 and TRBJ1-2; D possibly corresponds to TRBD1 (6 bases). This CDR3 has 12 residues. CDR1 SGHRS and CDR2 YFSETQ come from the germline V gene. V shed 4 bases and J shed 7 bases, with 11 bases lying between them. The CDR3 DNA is TGCGCCAGCAGCCCACAGGGATTTGGCTACACCTTC. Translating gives CASSPQGFGYTF.

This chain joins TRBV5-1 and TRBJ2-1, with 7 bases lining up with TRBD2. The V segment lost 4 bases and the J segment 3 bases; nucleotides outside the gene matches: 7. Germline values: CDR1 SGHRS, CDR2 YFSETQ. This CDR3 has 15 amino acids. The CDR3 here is CASSDVRGDYNEQFF. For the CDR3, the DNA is TGCGCCAGCAGCGATGTTCGGGGGGACTACAATGAGCAGTTCTTC.

This CDR3 is CSAPRADTQYF. The CDR3 DNA is TGCAGTGCACCGAGGGCAGATACGCAGTATTTT. The rearrangement joins TRBV20-1 to TRBJ2-3; tentatively, D is TRBD2 (5 bases). The CDR3 totals 11 residues. Trimming removed 6 bases from V and 4 bases from J, with 8 bases in between. CDR1 DFQATT and CDR2 SNEGSKA come from the germline V gene (reference sequence).

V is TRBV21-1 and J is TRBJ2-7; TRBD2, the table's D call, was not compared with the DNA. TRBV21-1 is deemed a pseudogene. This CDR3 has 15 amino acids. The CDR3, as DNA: TGTGCCAGCAGGGCCGGGACTAGCGGGTTCTACGAGCAGTACGTC. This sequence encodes CASRAGTSGFYEQYV.

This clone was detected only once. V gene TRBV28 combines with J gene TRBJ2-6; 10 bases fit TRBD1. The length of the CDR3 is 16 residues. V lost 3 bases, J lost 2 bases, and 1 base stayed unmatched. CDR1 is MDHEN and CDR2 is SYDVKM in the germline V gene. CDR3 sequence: CASSFDRGPGANVLTF. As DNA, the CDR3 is TGTGCCAGCAGTTTCGACAGGGGGCCTGGGGCCAACGTCCTGACTTTC.

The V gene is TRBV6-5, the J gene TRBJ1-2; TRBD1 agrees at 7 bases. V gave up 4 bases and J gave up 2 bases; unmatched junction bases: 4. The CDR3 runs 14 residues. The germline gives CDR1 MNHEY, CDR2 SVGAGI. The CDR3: CASSLTGVNYGYTF. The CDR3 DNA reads TGTGCCAGCAGTTTAACAGGGGTAAACTATGGCTACACCTTC.

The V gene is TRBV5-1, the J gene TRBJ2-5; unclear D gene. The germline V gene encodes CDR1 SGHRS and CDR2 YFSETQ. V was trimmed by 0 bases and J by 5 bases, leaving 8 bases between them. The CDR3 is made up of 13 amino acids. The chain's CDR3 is CASSLAFRETQYF. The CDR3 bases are TGCGCCAGCAGCTTGGCTTTTAGGGAGACCCAGTACTTC.

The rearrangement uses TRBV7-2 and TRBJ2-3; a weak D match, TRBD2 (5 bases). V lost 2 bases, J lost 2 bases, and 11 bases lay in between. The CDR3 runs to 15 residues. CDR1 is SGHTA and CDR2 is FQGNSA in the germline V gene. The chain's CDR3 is CASSLLGVPTDTQYF. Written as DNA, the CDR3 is TGTGCCAGCAGCTTATTGGGAGTCCCCACAGATACGCAGTATTTT.